Below, 11 T cell receptor beta chains from the same sample are listed, as sequenced in a study of blood T cell repertoires in COVID-19. TCRdb keeps only in-frame clones here, not all; method: immunoSEQ multiplex PCR. The data show about 140,000 clones, around 87% seen once. The sequencing sample was made of peripheral blood. These receptors were collected from a human donor in a cohort sampled during active COVID-19.

CDR3 protein: CATTSGLWLFGANVLTF. For the CDR3, the DNA is TGTGCCACCACTTCGGGTCTCTGGCTATTTGGGGCCAACGTCCTGACTTTC. The rearrangement joins TRBV24-1 to TRBJ2-6; D uncertain. There are 17 residues in the CDR3. Germline V gene data show CDR1 as KGHDR and CDR2 as SFDVKD. Deletions cut 8 bases from V and 3 bases from J, with 19 bases between.

V usage is TRBV12-5 and J usage is TRBJ2-1; 7 nucleotides match TRBD1. This CDR3 spans 13 amino acids. Trimming cost V 2 bases and J 6 bases; bases outside gene matches: 1. The germline V gene has CDR1 LGHNT and CDR2 FRNRAP. CDR3 sequence reads: CASGLRDSNEQFF. CDR3 bases: TGTGCTAGTGGTTTGCGGGACAGCAATGAGCAGTTCTTC.

The chain has TRBV7-9 and TRBJ2-5; the D gene is possibly TRBD1 (5 bases). Germline V gene sequence: CDR1 SEHNR, CDR2 FQNEAQ (reference sequence). The CDR3 is 14 residues long. V lost 1 base, J lost 6 bases, and 12 bases lay in between. The CDR3 loop is CASSLEYRIQTQYF. The CDR3 coding sequence is TGTGCCAGCAGCTTAGAGTACAGGATACAGACCCAGTACTTC.

Only one count was recorded for this clone. The chain has TRBV30 and TRBJ1-5, with 7 positions matching TRBD1. The CDR3 sequence is 14 residues long. With 7 bases clipped from V and 0 bases from J, the junction kept 6 bases outside the gene matches. The germline CDR1 and CDR2 sequences are GTSNPN and SVGIG (reference sequence). Here the CDR3 reads CAYATGNSNQPQHF. CDR3 DNA: TGTGCCTACGCGACAGGGAATAGCAATCAGCCCCAGCATTTT.

The chain combines TRBV5-1 with TRBJ2-3, with D possibly TRBD1 on 6 matching bases. Germline V gene data show CDR1 as SGHRS and CDR2 as YFSETQ. The ends were cut back, 4 bases at V and 2 bases at J, with 20 bases in the middle. This CDR3 has 17 amino acids. DNA of the CDR3: TGCGCCAGCAGCCGAGGTCTCGGGACAAGCTCCACAGATACGCAGTATTTT. Protein product: CASSRGLGTSSTDTQYF.

This rearrangement joins TRBV12-3 or TRBV12-4 to TRBJ2-2, with TRBD1 identical over 7 bases. V shed 4 bases, J shed 6 bases, and the junction held 2 bases outside the gene matches. The CDR3 is made up of 13 amino acids. CDR3 protein: CASSSTGAGELFF. Written as DNA, the CDR3 is TGTGCCAGCAGTTCTACAGGGGCCGGGGAGCTGTTTTTT.

The chain has TRBV27 and TRBJ1-3, with D perhaps TRBD1 (5 bases). The CDR3 has 15 amino acids. V lost 5 bases and J 4 bases, leaving 15 bases between the germline ends. The germline gives CDR1 MNHEY, CDR2 SMNVEV (reference sequence). The CDR3 spells CASSQDTARGNTIYF. CDR3 in DNA: TGTGCCAGCAGTCAGGACACGGCAAGGGGAAACACCATATATTTT.

The chain is built from TRBV6-1 and TRBJ2-7; 11 nucleotides match TRBD2. This CDR3 spans 15 amino acids. Germline V lookup: CDR1 MNHNS, CDR2 SASEGT. The V and J ends lost 7 bases and 0 bases, in that order; junction bases with no gene match: 5. CDR3 DNA: TGTGCCAGCAACAGACTAGCGGGGAGCTCCTACGAGCAGTACTTC. Translated: CASNRLAGSSYEQYF.

J is TRBJ2-5 and V is TRBV5-1; D call uncertain. Germline values: CDR1 SGHRS, CDR2 YFSETQ. Trimming pared 4 bases from V and 7 bases from J, leaving 8 bases between. CDR3 length equals 11 residues. The CDR3 coding sequence is TGCGCCAGCAGCGTTAGAGGGACCCAGTACTTC. Translation: CASSVRGTQYF.

This chain links TRBV27 with TRBJ2-3; TRBD2 agrees at 14 bases. Per the germline V gene, CDR1 is MNHEY and CDR2 is SMNVEV (reference sequence). The J segment lost 6 bases and the V segment lost 5 bases, leaving 4 bases of the junction unmatched. This CDR3 has 15 residues. The CDR3 loop reads CASSVGLAGEDTQYF. In DNA form, the CDR3 reads TGTGCCAGCAGTGTGGGACTAGCGGGAGAGGATACGCAGTATTTT.

The chain links TRBV7-9 to TRBJ1-4; 8 nucleotides match TRBD1. The CDR3 length is 14 residues. In germline, CDR1 is SEHNR, CDR2 FQNEAQ (reference sequence). Trimming at V came to 3 bases and at J to 8 bases, leaving 5 bases not matched to a gene. CDR3 in amino acids: CASSFQGAREKLFF. CDR3 bases: TGTGCCAGCAGCTTCCAGGGGGCTAGGGAAAAACTGTTTTTT.